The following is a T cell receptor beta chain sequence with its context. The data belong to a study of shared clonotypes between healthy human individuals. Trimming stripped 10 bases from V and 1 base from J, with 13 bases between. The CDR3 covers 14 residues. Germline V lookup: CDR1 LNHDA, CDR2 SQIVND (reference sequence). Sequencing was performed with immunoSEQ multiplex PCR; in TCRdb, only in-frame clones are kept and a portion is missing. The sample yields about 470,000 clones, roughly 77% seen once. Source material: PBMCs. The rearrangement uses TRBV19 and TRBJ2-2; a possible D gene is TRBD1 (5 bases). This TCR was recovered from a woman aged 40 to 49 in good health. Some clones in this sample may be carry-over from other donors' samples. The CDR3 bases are TGTGCCACTAGGGGCCAGCTGAACACCGGGGAGCTGTTTTTT. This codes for CATRGQLNTGELFF.